The rows below give T cell receptor beta chains drawn from one sample of a study of cytomegalovirus exposure and HLA in healthy donors. The method was immunoSEQ multiplex PCR; TCRdb's version includes in-frame clones alone and lacks a portion of them. Of 99,000 or so clones in the sample, roughly 75% were seen once. Sequenced sample: PBMCs. The receptors originated from a woman aged 40 to 49 in good health and CMV-seronegative. The CDR3 runs from the conserved cysteine through the conserved F or W. The order of the fields is clone size, J gene, V gene, CDR3 length, CDR3 protein. Clone sizes are given selectively: once, few, many, or a class where the clone is expanded.

>-|TRBJ1-4|TRBV5-6|18
CASSLGGQAIATNEKLFF
>-|TRBJ1-1|TRBV4-3|13
CASKGQLNTEAFF
>-|TRBJ1-1|TRBV6-5|16
CASSSNPGGGPAEAFF
>-|TRBJ1-2|TRBV6-4|11
CARSEVRVYTF
>-|TRBJ1-3|TRBV28|18
CASSLIVPPGIRGNTIYF
>-|TRBJ2-7|TRBV2|13
CASSRDRHYEQYF
>-|TRBJ1-2|TRBV28|15
CASSFDSPRWYGYTF
>-|TRBJ2-5|TRBV9|19
CASSSRTSGRDPPKETQYF
>-|TRBJ1-5|TRBV28|12
CASSLAHQPQHF
>-|TRBJ2-7|TRBV7-9|16
CASSLATGSPKDEQYF
>once|TRBJ1-1|TRBV18|13
CASSREGGSEAFF
>-|TRBJ2-4|TRBV7-9|16
CASSQTRLGLENIQYF
>-|TRBJ2-7|TRBV4-3|15
CASSQRTGTFYEQYF
>-|TRBJ2-7|TRBV7-2|15
CASSLTGTSAYEQYF
>-|TRBJ2-7|TRBV7-9|16
CASSLASDWRTYEQYF
>few|TRBJ1-1|TRBV29-1|11
CSVGGSLAAFF
>once|TRBJ2-2|TRBV7-2|16
CASSPPGLQNTGELFF
>-|TRBJ2-1|TRBV4-3|15
CASSQERASYNEQFF
>-|TRBJ2-7|TRBV4-3|17
CASSQGGGGSGTYEQYF
>-|TRBJ1-4|TRBV25-1|17
CANSGIIPGQGNEKLFF
>-|TRBJ2-7|TRBV9|14
CASSGQGVWYEQYF
>once|TRBJ1-3|TRBV18|15
CASSPFHLTGNTIYF
>-|TRBJ1-2|TRBV29-1|11
CSATGNYGYTF
>few|TRBJ2-1|TRBV5-1|15
CASSLGNSDYNEQFF
>-|TRBJ1-4|TRBV28|18
CASSLPLQVGREPEKLFF
>-|TRBJ2-1|TRBV27|15
CASSLFSGRDNEQFF
>-|TRBJ2-1|TRBV4-1|16
CASSQGPGSIYNEQFF
>-|TRBJ1-2|TRBV11-2|14
CASSLGQAVYGYTF
>-|TRBJ2-2|TRBV27|13
CASSYAGIGELFF
>-|TRBJ2-5|TRBV28|13
CASSLRVPETQYF
>-|TRBJ1-2|TRBV7-6|12
CASSTYGGGYTF
>-|TRBJ1-5|TRBV10-3|14
CAIRGDSPDQPQHF
>once|TRBJ2-7|TRBV28|16
CASSYGTGLAGREQYF
>-|TRBJ2-3|TRBV5-4|17
CASSRRGAGGFQDTQYF
>-|TRBJ1-2|TRBV4-1|12
CASRPLQGARTF
>few|TRBJ1-2|TRBV7-2|14
CASSSGRGMSGYTF
>-|TRBJ2-7|TRBV9|14
CASSATGVEYEQYF
>-|-|TRBV6-5|11
CASSSPYEQYF
>-|TRBJ2-7|TRBV5-4|15
CASSGGQGITYEQYF
>-|TRBJ2-7|TRBV11-2|15
CASRPLGQAPYEQYF
>-|TRBJ2-7|TRBV7-6|16
CASSLWGPPEPPAQYF
>-|TRBJ2-7|TRBV9|14
CASSRTGDSYEQYF
>-|TRBJ2-1|TRBV4-3|15
CASSLGLAGNNEQFF
>-|TRBJ2-1|TRBV9|20
CASSAPQGPIGGSGLNEQFF
>-|TRBJ1-1|TRBV7-9|13
CASSINRDTEAFF
>few|TRBJ2-1|TRBV4-2|15
CASSQGRAEGGEQFF
>once|TRBJ2-1|TRBV12-5|14
CASSRGSSVNEQFF
>-|TRBJ2-7|TRBV6-6|14
CASSHPTRGYEQYF
>once|TRBJ2-1|TRBV6-6|13
CAGGQGAVNEQFF
>-|TRBJ2-5|TRBV7-9|14
CASRFRERQETQYF
>-|TRBJ2-6|TRBV7-2|15
CASSLFSSGANVLTF
>-|TRBJ2-6|TRBV18|16
CASSPGQAAGANVLTF
>-|TRBJ2-7|TRBV27|10
CASRRNEQYF
>-|TRBJ1-1|TRBV27|13
CASSLRLNTEAFF
>-|TRBJ2-5|TRBV2|16
CASSGQGGSVRETQYF